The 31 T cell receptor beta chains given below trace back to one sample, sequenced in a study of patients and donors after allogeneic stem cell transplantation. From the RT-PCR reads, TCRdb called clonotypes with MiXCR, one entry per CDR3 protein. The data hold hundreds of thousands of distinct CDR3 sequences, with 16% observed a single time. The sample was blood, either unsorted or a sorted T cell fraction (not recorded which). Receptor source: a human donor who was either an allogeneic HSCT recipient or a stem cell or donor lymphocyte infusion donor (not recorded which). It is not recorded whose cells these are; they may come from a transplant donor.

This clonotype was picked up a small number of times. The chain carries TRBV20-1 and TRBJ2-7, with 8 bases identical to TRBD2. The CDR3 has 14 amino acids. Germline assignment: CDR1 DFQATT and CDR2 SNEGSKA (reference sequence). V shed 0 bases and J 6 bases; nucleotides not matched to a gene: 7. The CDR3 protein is CSARDPVAGSEQYF. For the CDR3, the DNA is TGCAGTGCTAGAGATCCGGTAGCGGGAAGCGAGCAGTACTTC.

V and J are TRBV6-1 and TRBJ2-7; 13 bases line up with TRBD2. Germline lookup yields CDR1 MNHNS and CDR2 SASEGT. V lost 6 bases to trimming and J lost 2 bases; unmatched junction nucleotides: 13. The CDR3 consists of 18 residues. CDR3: CASRAGTAGTSGTYEQYF. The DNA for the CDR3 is TGTGCCAGCAGGGCCGGGACAGCCGGGACTAGCGGGACCTACGAGCAGTACTTC.

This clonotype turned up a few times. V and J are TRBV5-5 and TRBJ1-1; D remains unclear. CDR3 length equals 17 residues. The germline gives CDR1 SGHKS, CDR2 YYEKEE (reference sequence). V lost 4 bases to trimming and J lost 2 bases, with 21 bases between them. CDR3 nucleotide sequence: TGTGCCAGCAGCCCCAGGCGAGACGCACTTGGTAACACTGAAGCTTTCTTT. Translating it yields CASSPRRDALGNTEAFF.

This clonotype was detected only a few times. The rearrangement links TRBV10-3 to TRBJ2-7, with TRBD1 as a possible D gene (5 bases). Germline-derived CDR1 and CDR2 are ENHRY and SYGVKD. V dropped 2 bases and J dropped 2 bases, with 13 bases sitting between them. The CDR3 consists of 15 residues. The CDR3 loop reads CAISENPRQTYEQYF. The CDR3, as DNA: TGTGCCATCAGTGAGAACCCCCGACAGACCTACGAGCAGTACTTC.

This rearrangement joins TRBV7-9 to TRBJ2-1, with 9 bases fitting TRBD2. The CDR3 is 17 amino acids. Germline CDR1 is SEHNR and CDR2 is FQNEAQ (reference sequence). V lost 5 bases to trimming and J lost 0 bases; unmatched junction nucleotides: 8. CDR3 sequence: CASSLLAGISSYNEQFF. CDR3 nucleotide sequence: TGTGCCAGCAGCCTCCTAGCGGGAATAAGCTCCTACAATGAGCAGTTCTTC.

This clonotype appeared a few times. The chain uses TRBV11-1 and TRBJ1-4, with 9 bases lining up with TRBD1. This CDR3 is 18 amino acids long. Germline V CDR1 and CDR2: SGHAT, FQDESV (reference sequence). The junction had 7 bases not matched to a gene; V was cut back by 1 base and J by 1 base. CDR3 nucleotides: TGTGCCAGCAGCTTAGGAACAGGGACAGGGCGAACTAATGAAAAACTGTTTTTT. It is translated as CASSLGTGTGRTNEKLFF. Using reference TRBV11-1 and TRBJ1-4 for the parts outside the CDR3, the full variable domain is EAEVAQSPRYKITEKSQAVAFWCDPISGHATLYWYRQILGQGPELLVQFQDESVVDDSQLPKDRFSAERLKGVDSTLKIQPAELGDSAMYLCASSLGTGTGRTNEKLFFGSGTQLSVL.

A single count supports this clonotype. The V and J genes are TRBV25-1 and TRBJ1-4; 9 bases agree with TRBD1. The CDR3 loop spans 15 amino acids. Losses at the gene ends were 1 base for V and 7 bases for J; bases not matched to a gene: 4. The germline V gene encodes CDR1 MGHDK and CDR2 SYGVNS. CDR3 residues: CASSELGTGFEKLFF. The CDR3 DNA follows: TGTGCCAGCAGTGAATTGGGGACAGGGTTTGAAAAACTGTTTTTT.

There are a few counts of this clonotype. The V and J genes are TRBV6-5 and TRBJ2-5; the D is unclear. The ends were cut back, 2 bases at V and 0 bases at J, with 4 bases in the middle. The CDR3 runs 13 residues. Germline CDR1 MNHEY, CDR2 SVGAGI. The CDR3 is CASSYPYQETQYF. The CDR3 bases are TGTGCCAGCAGTTACCCGTACCAAGAGACCCAGTACTTC.

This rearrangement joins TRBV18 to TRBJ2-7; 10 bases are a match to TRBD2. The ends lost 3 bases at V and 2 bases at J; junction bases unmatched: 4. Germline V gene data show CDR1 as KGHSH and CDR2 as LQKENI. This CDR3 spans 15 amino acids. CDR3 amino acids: CASSPVAGGAYEQYF. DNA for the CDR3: TGTGCCAGCTCACCTGTAGCGGGGGGAGCCTACGAGCAGTACTTC.

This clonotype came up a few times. The CDR3 here is CASPSREKLFF. CDR3 in DNA: TGTGCCAGCCCCTCCCGCGAAAAACTGTTTTTT. The chain employs TRBV14 and TRBJ1-4; D gene unclear. V lost 8 bases and J lost 8, with 9 bases in between. Germline CDR1 and CDR2: SGHDN and FVKESK. The CDR3 has 11 residues. Together with reference TRBV14 and TRBJ1-4, the CDR3 gives the full variable domain: EAGVTQFPSHSVIEKGQTVTLRCDPISGHDNLYWYRRVMGKEIKFLLHFVKESKQDESGMPNNRFLAERTGGTYSTLKVQPAELEDSGVYFCASPSREKLFFGSGTQLSVL.

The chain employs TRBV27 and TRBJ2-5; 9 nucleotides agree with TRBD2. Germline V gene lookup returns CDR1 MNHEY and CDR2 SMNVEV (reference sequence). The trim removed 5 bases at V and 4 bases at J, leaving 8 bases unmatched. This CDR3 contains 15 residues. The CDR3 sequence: CASSLLAGVVETQYF. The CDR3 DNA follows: TGTGCCAGCAGTCTATTAGCGGGAGTGGTAGAGACCCAGTACTTC.

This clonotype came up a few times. The CDR3 DNA sequence: TGTGCCAGCTGGTTCGGGGGCTCTGGAAACACCATATATTTT. This sequence encodes CASWFGGSGNTIYF. The gene calls are TRBV6-1 and TRBJ1-3, with a weak D call TRBD1 (5 bases). The ends were cut back, 8 bases at V and 0 bases at J, with 11 bases in the middle. The CDR3 contains 14 residues. Germline values: CDR1 MNHNS, CDR2 SASEGT.

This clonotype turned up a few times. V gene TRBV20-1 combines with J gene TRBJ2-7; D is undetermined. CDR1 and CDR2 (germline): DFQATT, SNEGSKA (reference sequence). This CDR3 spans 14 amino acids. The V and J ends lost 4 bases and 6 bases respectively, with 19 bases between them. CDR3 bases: TGCAGTGCTATGGCGATTTTAGGGTGGGGCGAGCAGTACTTC. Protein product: CSAMAILGWGEQYF.

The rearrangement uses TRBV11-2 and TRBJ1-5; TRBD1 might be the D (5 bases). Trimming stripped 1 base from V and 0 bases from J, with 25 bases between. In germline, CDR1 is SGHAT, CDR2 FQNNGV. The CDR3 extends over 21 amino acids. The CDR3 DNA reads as TGTGCCAGCAGCTTAGGGGGGTCTCAGGCTCCTTCTAAATATAGCAATCAGCCCCAGCATTTT. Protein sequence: CASSLGGSQAPSKYSNQPQHF.

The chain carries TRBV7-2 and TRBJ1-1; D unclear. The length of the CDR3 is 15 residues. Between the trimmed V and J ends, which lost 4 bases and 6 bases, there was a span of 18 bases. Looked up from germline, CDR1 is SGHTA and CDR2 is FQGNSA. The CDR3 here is CASSSSIKLYPEAFF. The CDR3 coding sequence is TGTGCCAGCAGCTCCAGTATCAAACTTTACCCTGAAGCTTTCTTT.

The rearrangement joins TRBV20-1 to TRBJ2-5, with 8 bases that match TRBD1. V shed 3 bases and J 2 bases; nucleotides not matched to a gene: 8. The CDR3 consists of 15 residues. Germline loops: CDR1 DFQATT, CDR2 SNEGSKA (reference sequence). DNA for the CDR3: TGCAGTGCTAGGGTCAGGGGGCTTCGGCAAGAGACCCAGTACTTC. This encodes CSARVRGLRQETQYF.

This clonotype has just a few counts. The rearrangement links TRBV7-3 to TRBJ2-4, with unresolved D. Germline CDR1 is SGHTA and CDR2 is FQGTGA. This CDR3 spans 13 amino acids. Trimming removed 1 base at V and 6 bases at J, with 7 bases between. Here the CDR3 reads CASSLRLGNIQYF. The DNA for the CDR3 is TGTGCCAGCAGCTTAAGGCTGGGAAACATTCAGTACTTC.

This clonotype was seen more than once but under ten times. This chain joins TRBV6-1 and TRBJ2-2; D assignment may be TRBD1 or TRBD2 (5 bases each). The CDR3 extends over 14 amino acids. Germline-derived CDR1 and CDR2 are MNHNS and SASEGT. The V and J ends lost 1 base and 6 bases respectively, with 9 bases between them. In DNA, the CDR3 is TGTGCCAGCAGTGAAGACCCGGGGCCCGGGGAGCTGTTTTTT. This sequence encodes CASSEDPGPGELFF.

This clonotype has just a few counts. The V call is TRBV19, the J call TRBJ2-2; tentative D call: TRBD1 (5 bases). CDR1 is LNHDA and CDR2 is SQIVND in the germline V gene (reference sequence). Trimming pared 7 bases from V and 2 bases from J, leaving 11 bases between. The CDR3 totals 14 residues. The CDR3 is CASIGAENTGELFF. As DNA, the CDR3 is TGTGCCAGTATTGGGGCTGAAAACACCGGGGAGCTGTTTTTT.

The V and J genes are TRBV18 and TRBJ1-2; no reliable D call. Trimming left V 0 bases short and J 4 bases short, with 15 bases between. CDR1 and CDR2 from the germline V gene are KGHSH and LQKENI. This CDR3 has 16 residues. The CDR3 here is CASSPPVPSNGYGYTF. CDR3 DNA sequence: TGTGCCAGCTCACCACCGGTTCCCTCCAACGGCTATGGCTACACCTTC.

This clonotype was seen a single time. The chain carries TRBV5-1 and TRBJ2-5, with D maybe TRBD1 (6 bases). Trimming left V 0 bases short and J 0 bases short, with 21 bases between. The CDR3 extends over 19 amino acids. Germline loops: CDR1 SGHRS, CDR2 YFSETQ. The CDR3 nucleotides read TGCGCCAGCAGCTTGGGTGGGGGCCCGACAGCCCCGTACCAAGAGACCCAGTACTTC. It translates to CASSLGGGPTAPYQETQYF.

This CDR3 reads CASSLERAGAGNEQFF. The CDR3 bases are TGTGCCAGCAGCTTAGAGAGGGCGGGAGCGGGCAATGAGCAGTTCTTC. V and J are TRBV7-9 and TRBJ2-1, with 7 bases aligning to TRBD2. The CDR3 contains 16 residues. V was pared by 1 base and J by 6 bases, with 9 bases of the junction left unmatched. CDR1 is SEHNR, CDR2 FQNEAQ, per germline (reference sequence).

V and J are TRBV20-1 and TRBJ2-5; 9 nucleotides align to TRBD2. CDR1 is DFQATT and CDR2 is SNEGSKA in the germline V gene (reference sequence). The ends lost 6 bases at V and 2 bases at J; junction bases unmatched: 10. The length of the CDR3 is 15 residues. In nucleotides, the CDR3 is TGCAGTGCCCCCTACGCGGGGGGGGTTCAAGAGACCCAGTACTTC. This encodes CSAPYAGGVQETQYF.

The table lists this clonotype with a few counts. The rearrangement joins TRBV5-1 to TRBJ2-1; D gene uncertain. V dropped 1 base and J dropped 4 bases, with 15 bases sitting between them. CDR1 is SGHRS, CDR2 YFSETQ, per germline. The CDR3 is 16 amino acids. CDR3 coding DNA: TGCGCCAGCAGCTTGTATGGCTCCCTGGGGTACAATGAGCAGTTCTTC. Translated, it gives CASSLYGSLGYNEQFF.

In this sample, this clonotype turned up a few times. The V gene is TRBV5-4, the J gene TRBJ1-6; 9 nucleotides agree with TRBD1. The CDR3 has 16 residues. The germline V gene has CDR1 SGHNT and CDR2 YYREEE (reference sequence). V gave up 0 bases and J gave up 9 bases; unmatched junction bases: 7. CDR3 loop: CASSLGGQGTGSPLHF. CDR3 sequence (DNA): TGTGCCAGCAGCTTGGGGGGACAGGGCACTGGTTCACCCCTCCACTTT. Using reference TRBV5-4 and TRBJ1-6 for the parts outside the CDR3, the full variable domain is ETGVTQSPTHLIKTRGQQVTLRCSSQSGHNTVSWYQQALGQGPQFIFQYYREEENGRGNFPPRFSGLQFPNYSSELNVNALELDDSALYLCASSLGGQGTGSPLHFGNGTRLTVT.

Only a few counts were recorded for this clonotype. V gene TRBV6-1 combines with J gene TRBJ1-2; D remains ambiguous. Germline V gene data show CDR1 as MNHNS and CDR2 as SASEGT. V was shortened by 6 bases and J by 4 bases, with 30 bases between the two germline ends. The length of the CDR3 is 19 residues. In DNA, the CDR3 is TGTGCCAGCAGCCCGCCTCGTTCTGGACTACTCAAAGACCTCTATGGCTACACCTTC. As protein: CASSPPRSGLLKDLYGYTF.

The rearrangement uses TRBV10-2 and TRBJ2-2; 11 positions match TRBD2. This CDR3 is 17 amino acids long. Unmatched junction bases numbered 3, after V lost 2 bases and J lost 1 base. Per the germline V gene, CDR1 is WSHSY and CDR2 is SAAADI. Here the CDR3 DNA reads TGCGCCAGCAGTGAGAGGCTAGCGGGGGGGAACACCGGGGAGCTGTTTTTT. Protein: CASSERLAGGNTGELFF.

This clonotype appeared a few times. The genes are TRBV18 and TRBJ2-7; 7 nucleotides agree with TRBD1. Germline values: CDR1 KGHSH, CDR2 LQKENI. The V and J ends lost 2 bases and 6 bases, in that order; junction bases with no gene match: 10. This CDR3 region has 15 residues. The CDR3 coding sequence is TGTGCCAGCTCACCATACGAGACAGGGTTTATCGAGCAGTACTTC. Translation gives CASSPYETGFIEQYF.

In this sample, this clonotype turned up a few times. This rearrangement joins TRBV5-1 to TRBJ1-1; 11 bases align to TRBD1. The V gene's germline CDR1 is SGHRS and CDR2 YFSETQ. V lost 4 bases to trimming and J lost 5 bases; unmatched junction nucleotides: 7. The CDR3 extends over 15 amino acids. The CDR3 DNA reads TGCGCCAGCAGCGAGCGGGACAGGGGGGATACTGAAGCTTTCTTT. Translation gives CASSERDRGDTEAFF. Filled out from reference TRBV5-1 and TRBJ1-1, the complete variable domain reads KAGVTQTPRYLIKTRGQQVTLSCSPISGHRSVSWYQQTPGQGLQFLFEYFSETQRNKGNFPGRFSGRQFSNSRSEMNVSTLELGDSALYLCASSERDRGDTEAFFGQGTRLTVV.

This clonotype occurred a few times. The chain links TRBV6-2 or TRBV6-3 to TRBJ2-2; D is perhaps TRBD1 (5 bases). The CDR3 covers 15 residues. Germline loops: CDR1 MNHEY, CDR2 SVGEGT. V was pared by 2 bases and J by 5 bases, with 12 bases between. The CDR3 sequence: CASSYGASVTGELFF. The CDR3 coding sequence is TGTGCCAGCAGTTACGGGGCGTCGGTAACCGGGGAGCTGTTTTTT.

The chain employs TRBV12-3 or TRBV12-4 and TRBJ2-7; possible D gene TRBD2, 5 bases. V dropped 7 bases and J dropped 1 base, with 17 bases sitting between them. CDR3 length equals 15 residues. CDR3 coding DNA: TGTGCCAGCAACCTAGACCAAAGGAGGTCCTACGAGCAGTACTTC. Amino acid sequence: CASNLDQRRSYEQYF.